A single sample is the source of the 17 T cell receptor beta chains below, sequenced in a study of cytomegalovirus exposure and HLA in healthy donors. The PCR was carried out with 60 Vbeta primers and 13 Jbeta primers. Sequenced by immunoSEQ multiplex PCR; TCRdb stores in-frame clones only, minus some. The data show about 110,000 clones, with more than 75% seen just once and under 7.5% held by the top ten. The sample comprised PBMCs. The source is a woman aged 50 to 60 in good health and CMV-seropositive.

In regard to this clone: This CDR3 fails to terminate in the conserved phenylalanine or tryptophan, so it likely reflects a read error. The rearrangement links TRBV5-1 to TRBJ1-2, with a tentative D call TRBD1 (5 bases). Germline CDR1 is SGHRS and CDR2 is YFSETQ. The CDR3 spans 13 residues. The germline V and J ends were trimmed by 4 bases and 3 bases, with 10 bases remaining between them. For the CDR3, the DNA is TGCGCCAGCAGCGGAGGGACCTACTATGGCTACACCTTA. Translating it yields CASSGGTYYGYTL.

The chain has TRBV5-4 and TRBJ1-2, with D possibly matching TRBD1 (5 bases). The CDR3 covers 13 residues. V was trimmed by 6 bases and J by 5 bases, leaving 14 bases between them. Per germline, CDR1 SGHNT and CDR2 YYREEE (reference sequence). The DNA for the CDR3 is TGTGCCAGCACCTCAGACAGTCGATATGGCTACACCTTC. Encoded protein: CASTSDSRYGYTF. Based on the CDR3 plus reference TRBV5-4 and TRBJ1-2, the full variable domain is ETGVTQSPTHLIKTRGQQVTLRCSSQSGHNTVSWYQQALGQGPQFIFQYYREEENGRGNFPPRFSGLQFPNYSSELNVNALELDDSALYLCASTSDSRYGYTFGSGTRLTVV.

The chain carries TRBV5-1 and TRBJ1-4; a possible D gene is TRBD1 (5 bases). Germline CDR1 SGHRS, CDR2 YFSETQ. The length of the CDR3 is 15 residues. V shed 5 bases and J shed 0 bases, with 11 bases lying between them. CDR3 nucleotides: TGCGCCAGCAGGTCTACAGGCGCAACTAATGAAAAACTGTTTTTT. Translated: CASRSTGATNEKLFF.

V is TRBV19 and J is TRBJ1-1; the match to TRBD1 covers 10 bases. The CDR3 length is 15 residues. The junction had 3 bases not matched to a gene; V was cut back by 4 bases and J by 1 base. Germline loops: CDR1 LNHDA, CDR2 SQIVND (reference sequence). This CDR3 reads CASSTRDRGNTEAFF. The CDR3 coding sequence is TGTGCCAGTAGTACCCGGGACAGGGGGAACACTGAAGCTTTCTTT.

This clone was seen a single time. V gene TRBV5-1 combines with J gene TRBJ2-3, with 9 bases lining up with TRBD1. The V gene end was trimmed by 2 bases and the J gene end by 3 bases; junction bases not matched to a gene: 4. Germline loops: CDR1 SGHRS, CDR2 YFSETQ. The CDR3 totals 15 residues. The DNA of the CDR3 is TGCGCCAGCAGCTTAAGAGGACAGGGGACAGATACGCAGTATTTT. Residues: CASSLRGQGTDTQYF.

The V gene is TRBV2, the J gene TRBJ1-1, with D possibly matching TRBD1 (5 bases). The CDR3 consists of 10 residues. The V and J ends lost 11 bases and 7 bases respectively, with 11 bases between them. CDR1 is SNHLY and CDR2 is FYNNEI in the germline V gene. The DNA for the CDR3 is TGTGCCTGGGGGGGTGATGAAGCTTTCTTT. Its translation: CAWGGDEAFF.

The rearrangement links TRBV7-9 to TRBJ2-2, with D possibly being TRBD1 (6 bases). V was pared by 1 base and J by 2 bases, with 11 bases between. This CDR3 spans 16 amino acids. Germline V lookup: CDR1 SEHNR, CDR2 FQNEAQ (reference sequence). CDR3 in DNA: TGTGCCAGCAGCTTAGGCCCAGGGGCCAACACCGGGGAGCTGTTTTTT. Translation gives CASSLGPGANTGELFF.

The gene calls are TRBV4-3 and TRBJ1-3; 7 nucleotides line up with TRBD1. The CDR3 is 17 residues long. Trimming removed 3 bases from V and 0 bases from J; junction bases left unmatched: 8. Germline lookup yields CDR1 LGHNA and CDR2 YSLEER. For the CDR3, the DNA is TGCGCCAGCAGCCAGTTACAGGGGTTTAGCTCTGGAAACACCATATATTTT. Its translation is CASSQLQGFSSGNTIYF.

The chain joins TRBV5-1 to TRBJ2-7, with 12 bases that match TRBD1. Germline CDR1 SGHRS, CDR2 YFSETQ. V dropped 3 bases and J dropped 5; count of bases not matched to a gene: 15. The CDR3 totals 18 residues. Written as DNA, the CDR3 is TGCGCCAGCAGCTGGGCGGGGACAGGGGGCCGGAGTCAACACGAGCAGTACTTC. Its translation: CASSWAGTGGRSQHEQYF.

The chain carries TRBV5-5 and TRBJ2-2, with TRBD1 identical over 10 bases. CDR1 is SGHKS, CDR2 YYEKEE, per germline (reference sequence). The CDR3 sequence is 16 residues long. The V and J ends lost 3 bases and 0 bases, in that order; junction bases with no gene match: 2. The CDR3 protein is CASSWGQGSNTGELFF. The CDR3 DNA reads TGTGCCAGCAGCTGGGGACAGGGGTCGAACACCGGGGAGCTGTTTTTT.

The chain links TRBV28 to TRBJ2-3; 9 positions agree with TRBD2. V lost 4 bases and J lost 3; bases outside the gene matches: 5. CDR3 length: 15 residues. The germline gives CDR1 MDHEN, CDR2 SYDVKM. CDR3 in amino acids: CASSSGLAETDTQYF. CDR3 DNA sequence: TGTGCCAGCAGTTCGGGACTAGCCGAGACAGATACGCAGTATTTT.

The chain has TRBV15 and TRBJ1-2; D unclear. Trimming stripped 3 bases from V and 4 bases from J, with 6 bases between. The CDR3 sequence is 12 residues long. Germline lookup yields CDR1 LNHNV and CDR2 YYDKDF (reference sequence). The CDR3 loop is CATSSRSYGYTF. CDR3 sequence (DNA): TGTGCCACCAGCAGCCGCAGCTATGGCTACACCTTC.

CDR3 nucleotide sequence: TGTGCCACCTTCAAGGACAGGCTAAACTACGAGCAGTACTTC. Amino acid sequence: CATFKDRLNYEQYF. The gene calls are TRBV6-6 and TRBJ2-7; 7 nucleotides agree with TRBD1. The CDR3 sequence is 14 residues long. Germline CDR1 is MNHNY and CDR2 is SVGAGI (reference sequence). Trimming took 10 bases from V and 3 from J; bases not matched to a gene: 12.

This clone was seen only a few times. CDR3 sequence: CASSRTGVIWGYTF. CDR3 nucleotide sequence: TGTGCCAGCAGTCGCACAGGGGTTATCTGGGGCTACACCTTC. This sequence joins TRBV28 and TRBJ1-2; 7 bases agree with TRBD1. The CDR3 is made up of 14 amino acids. Looked up from germline, CDR1 is MDHEN and CDR2 is SYDVKM. V dropped 5 bases and J dropped 8; count of bases not matched to a gene: 11.

CDR3 amino acids: CASSLEGRYRRGNTIYF. CDR3 sequence (DNA): TGTGCCAGCAGCTTAGAGGGGCGTTACAGAAGAGGAAACACCATATATTTT. This chain joins TRBV7-9 and TRBJ1-3, with D perhaps matching TRBD1 (5 bases). Trimming cost V 1 base and J 4 bases, with 17 bases left between them. In germline, CDR1 is SEHNR, CDR2 FQNEAQ (reference sequence). The CDR3 sequence is 17 residues long.

V gene TRBV29-1 combines with J gene TRBJ2-3, with TRBD2 identical over 9 bases. Germline V gives CDR1 SQVTM, CDR2 ANQGSEA. The CDR3 has 15 residues. V gave up 5 bases and J gave up 6 bases; unmatched junction bases: 12. CDR3 region: CSVLPQRGAVDTQYF. The CDR3 DNA sequence: TGCAGCGTTTTACCCCAGCGGGGGGCCGTGGATACGCAGTATTTT.

The gene calls are TRBV9 and TRBJ2-5; 10 bases are shared with TRBD1. Germline V gives CDR1 SGDLS, CDR2 YYNGEE. The CDR3 consists of 15 residues. Trimming cost V 4 bases and J 1 base; bases outside gene matches: 4. This CDR3 is CASSLGQGTQETQYF. CDR3 bases: TGTGCCAGCAGCTTGGGACAGGGGACCCAAGAGACCCAGTACTTC.